These 26 T cell receptor beta chains share one sample of origin, sequenced in a study of blood T cell repertoires in COVID-19. The table came from immunoSEQ multiplex PCR; TCRdb's copy has only in-frame clones and leaves some out. The sample carries about 300,000 clones, around 85% recorded once. The material sequenced was PBMCs or T cells enriched from blood (not recorded which). These receptor sequences come from a woman under 40 who had been exposed to COVID-19.

V usage is TRBV9 and J usage is TRBJ1-1; D is uncertain. CDR3 length: 12 residues. Germline CDR1 and CDR2: SGDLS and YYNGEE. V lost 3 bases, J lost 4 bases, and 7 bases lay in between. The CDR3 nucleotides are TGTGCCAGCAGCGCCGAGGGCACTGAAGCTTTCTTT. It codes for CASSAEGTEAFF.

The chain couples TRBV28 to TRBJ1-4, with 7 bases identical to TRBD1. The germline V gene has CDR1 MDHEN and CDR2 SYDVKM. The J segment lost 14 bases and the V segment lost 2 bases, leaving 17 bases of the junction unmatched. The CDR3 totals 16 residues. The CDR3: CASSLLGTERLVDLFF. CDR3 DNA: TGTGCCAGCAGTTTACTGGGGACAGAACGACTGGTAGATCTGTTTTTT.

The chain uses TRBV7-2 and TRBJ2-2; 15 positions match TRBD2. With V trimmed by 1 base and J by 6 bases, 9 bases remained unmatched. The CDR3 sequence is 19 residues long. In germline, CDR1 is SGHTA, CDR2 FQGNSA. The CDR3 sequence is CASSLGGTSGRIGAGELFF. The CDR3 DNA sequence: TGTGCCAGCAGCTTAGGCGGGACTAGCGGGAGGATCGGTGCCGGGGAGCTGTTTTTT.

The chain carries TRBV6-5 and TRBJ1-3; D gene unclear. The V end lost 6 bases, the J end lost 0 bases, and 9 bases lay between the germline ends. The V gene's germline CDR1 is MNHEY and CDR2 SVGAGI. There are 14 residues in the CDR3. The DNA for the CDR3 is TGTGCCAGCAGCCTACGAAACTCTGGAAACACCATATATTTT. This codes for CASSLRNSGNTIYF.

V usage is TRBV7-9 and J usage is TRBJ2-1, with TRBD1 as a possible D gene (5 bases). Trimming removed 5 bases at V and 6 bases at J, with 8 bases between. Per the germline V gene, CDR1 is SEHNR and CDR2 is FQNEAQ (reference sequence). The CDR3 spans 12 residues. The CDR3 spells CASSGAGNEQFF. As DNA, the CDR3 is TGTGCCAGCAGCGGGGCTGGCAATGAGCAGTTCTTC.

The V and J genes are TRBV21-1 and TRBJ2-7; the table's D gene call, TRBD2, was not cross checked with the DNA. TRBV21-1 is a documented pseudogene. The CDR3 spans 16 residues. CDR3 loop: CASSKAGGSQTYEQYF. DNA for the CDR3: TGTGCCAGCAGCAAAGCGGGGGGGAGTCAGACCTACGAGCAGTACTTC.

V and J are TRBV5-1 and TRBJ2-1; 11 bases map to TRBD2. CDR1 and CDR2 (germline): SGHRS, YFSETQ. V shed 0 bases, J shed 13 bases, and the junction held 9 bases outside the gene matches. The CDR3 contains 15 residues. The CDR3 loop reads CASSLAGLAAMSQFF. The CDR3 nucleotides are TGCGCCAGCAGCTTGGCGGGACTAGCGGCAATGTCCCAGTTCTTC.

The chain links TRBV19 to TRBJ2-4; 10 nucleotides match TRBD1. CDR1 is LNHDA, CDR2 SQIVND, per germline (reference sequence). The J segment lost 0 bases and the V segment lost 5 bases, leaving 7 bases of the junction unmatched. The CDR3 length is 17 residues. In nucleotides, the CDR3 is TGTGCCAGTAGTTCCAACCGGGACAGGGGAGCCAAAAACATTCAGTACTTC. Translation gives CASSSNRDRGAKNIQYF.

This chain uses TRBV4-1 with TRBJ2-3; perhaps TRBD2 as D (6 bases). CDR1 is MGHRA, CDR2 YSYEKL, per germline. The CDR3 extends over 16 amino acids. The ends were cut back, 2 bases at V and 6 bases at J, with 18 bases in the middle. The CDR3 DNA follows: TGCGCCAGCAGCCAATTAAGCGGAGGGATCGTGGATACGCAGTATTTT. It yields the protein CASSQLSGGIVDTQYF.

This chain links TRBV7-2 with TRBJ2-5, with 12 positions matching TRBD2. Germline CDR1 and CDR2: SGHTA and FQGNSA. The CDR3 extends over 18 amino acids. Germline trimming cut 4 bases from V and 2 bases from J; bases unmatched to any gene: 11. CDR3 amino acids: CASSSLTSGGPEQETQYF. CDR3 sequence (DNA): TGTGCCAGCAGCTCCTTAACTAGCGGGGGGCCCGAGCAAGAGACCCAGTACTTC.

This clone was counted ten times or more. The chain combines TRBV10-1 with TRBJ2-5, with D hard to call. This CDR3 has 11 residues. V shed 10 bases and J shed 1 base, with 7 bases lying between them. Germline V gene sequence: CDR1 WNHNN, CDR2 SYGVQD (reference sequence). The CDR3 sequence is CATNCQETQYF. DNA for the CDR3: TGCGCCACCAACTGCCAAGAGACCCAGTACTTC.

The chain couples TRBV14 to TRBJ2-7; D is unclear. The CDR3 contains 14 residues. V lost 0 bases and J 0 bases, leaving 6 bases between the germline ends. Germline CDR1 and CDR2: SGHDN and FVKESK. The CDR3 protein is CASSQDWSSYEQYF. Here the CDR3 DNA reads TGTGCCAGCAGCCAAGATTGGAGCTCCTACGAGCAGTACTTC. The full variable domain, its missing parts supplied by reference TRBV14 and TRBJ2-7, is EAGVTQFPSHSVIEKGQTVTLRCDPISGHDNLYWYRRVMGKEIKFLLHFVKESKQDESGMPNNRFLAERTGGTYSTLKVQPAELEDSGVYFCASSQDWSSYEQYFGPGTRLTVT.

The chain recombines TRBV6-2 or TRBV6-3 with TRBJ1-5, with 9 nucleotides matching TRBD1. Germline-derived CDR1 and CDR2 are MNHEY and SVGEGT. The CDR3 is 16 residues long. V lost 5 bases to trimming and J lost 7 bases; unmatched junction nucleotides: 12. CDR3 sequence: CASSIRGQGTRQPQHF. CDR3 sequence (DNA): TGTGCCAGCAGTATTCGGGGACAGGGTACACGGCAGCCCCAGCATTTT.

V is TRBV6-1 and J is TRBJ2-5; tentatively, D is TRBD1 (6 bases). The CDR3 has 13 residues. The germline V gene has CDR1 MNHNS and CDR2 SASEGT. Trimming removed 6 bases at V and 6 bases at J, with 14 bases between. This chain's CDR3 is CASRQGRGKTQYF. The CDR3 DNA reads as TGTGCCAGCAGACAGGGAAGGGGAAAGACCCAGTACTTC.

The chain employs TRBV6-5 and TRBJ1-3, with 7 positions matching TRBD1. Trimming at V came to 2 bases and at J to 2 bases, leaving 3 bases not matched to a gene. This CDR3 region has 15 residues. Germline assignment: CDR1 MNHEY and CDR2 SVGAGI. The CDR3 nucleotides are TGTGCCAGCAGTTACCGGGGACAGACTGGAAACACCATATATTTT. Residues: CASSYRGQTGNTIYF.

The J gene is TRBJ2-5, the V gene TRBV7-9; TRBD1 aligns across 9 bases. This CDR3 has 15 residues. The V segment lost 3 bases and the J segment 3 bases; nucleotides outside the gene matches: 5. Germline values: CDR1 SEHNR, CDR2 FQNEAQ (reference sequence). The CDR3 region is CASSFGQGREETQYF. In DNA, the CDR3 is TGTGCCAGCAGCTTCGGACAGGGGAGGGAAGAGACCCAGTACTTC.

This clone was found a few times. The genes are TRBV27 and TRBJ1-2; D ambiguous. V dropped 0 bases and J dropped 6 bases, with 14 bases sitting between them. The length of the CDR3 is 15 residues. Germline values: CDR1 MNHEY, CDR2 SMNVEV (reference sequence). The CDR3 region is CASSLSSLPTDGYTF. CDR3 coding DNA: TGTGCCAGCAGTTTATCAAGTTTACCCACGGATGGCTACACCTTC.

The chain couples TRBV7-2 to TRBJ2-7, with D possibly TRBD2 on 6 matching bases. The V gene's germline CDR1 is SGHTA and CDR2 FQGNSA. V was trimmed by 4 bases and J by 2 bases, leaving 18 bases between them. This CDR3 region has 16 residues. CDR3 in DNA: TGTGCCAGCAGCTCAAAAGTGGGAGGTCGAGCCTACGAGCAGTACTTC. Translating it yields CASSSKVGGRAYEQYF.

The chain has TRBV18 and TRBJ1-5, with 7 bases aligning to TRBD1. V was pared by 3 bases and J by 6 bases, with 8 bases of the junction left unmatched. Germline CDR1 is KGHSH and CDR2 is LQKENI. This CDR3 is 15 amino acids long. The CDR3 here is CASSPGRGGVQPQHF. The CDR3 nucleotides are TGTGCCAGCTCACCTGGACGAGGGGGCGTTCAGCCCCAGCATTTT.

The gene calls are TRBV4-1 and TRBJ2-1; TRBD2 matches 7 bases. Germline loops: CDR1 MGHRA, CDR2 YSYEKL. This CDR3 spans 19 amino acids. Unmatched junction bases numbered 11, after V lost 0 bases and J lost 0 bases. The CDR3 here is CASSQDPIAGGRSYNEQFF. The CDR3 DNA follows: TGCGCCAGCAGCCAAGATCCGATAGCGGGTGGACGCTCCTACAATGAGCAGTTCTTC.

This clone was counted once. The chain couples TRBV9 to TRBJ2-5; 8 nucleotides align to TRBD1. This CDR3 is 16 amino acids long. V trimming: 4 bases; J trimming: 5 bases; junction bases outside the gene matches: 13. The germline V gene has CDR1 SGDLS and CDR2 YYNGEE. CDR3 nucleotide sequence: TGTGCCAGCAGCCCCGGGACAGGTTTTGTTATCGAGACCCAGTACTTC. It encodes CASSPGTGFVIETQYF.

This sequence joins TRBV5-6 and TRBJ2-1, with a tentative D call TRBD2 (6 bases). V was pared by 3 bases and J by 5 bases, with 18 bases between. CDR3 length: 16 amino acids. The germline CDR1 and CDR2 sequences are SGHDT and YYEEEE. The CDR3 protein is CASSSFRGLHDNEQFF. CDR3 nucleotide sequence: TGTGCCAGCAGCTCCTTTAGGGGACTCCACGACAATGAGCAGTTCTTC.

This chain joins TRBV5-1 and TRBJ2-3, with 7 bases fitting TRBD2. CDR1 SGHRS and CDR2 YFSETQ come from the germline V gene. This CDR3 is built from 16 residues. J was trimmed by 2 bases and V by 4 bases; bases with no gene match: 10. The DNA for the CDR3 is TGCGCCAGCAGCGGCTATTCGGGGGGTCTCACAGATACGCAGTATTTT. Translated: CASSGYSGGLTDTQYF.

This rearrangement joins TRBV7-3 to TRBJ2-5, with D tentatively TRBD2 (6 bases). The germline CDR1 and CDR2 sequences are SGHTA and FQGTGA. Trimming cost V 1 base and J 7 bases, with 16 bases left between them. The CDR3 is made up of 15 amino acids. The CDR3 sequence: CASSLNGGAGGTQYF. CDR3 nucleotide sequence: TGTGCCAGCAGCTTAAACGGAGGGGCAGGTGGGACCCAGTACTTC.

This clone appeared a single time. The V gene is TRBV19, the J gene TRBJ1-5; D is possibly TRBD1 (6 bases). The CDR3 is 16 residues long. Per the germline V gene, CDR1 is LNHDA and CDR2 is SQIVND (reference sequence). V was trimmed by 5 bases and J by 3 bases, leaving 17 bases between them. CDR3 residues: CASSPLKGQNNQPQHF. The CDR3 DNA reads TGTGCCAGTAGTCCATTAAAGGGACAAAACAATCAGCCCCAGCATTTT.

The genes are TRBV30 and TRBJ1-1; D is unclear. Germline CDR1 is GTSNPN and CDR2 is SVGIG (reference sequence). The CDR3 is 13 amino acids. Trimming left V 6 bases short and J 5 bases short, with 16 bases between. The CDR3 spells CACRPWAGTEAFF. The CDR3 bases are TGTGCCTGCCGACCGTGGGCGGGGACTGAAGCTTTCTTT. The full variable domain, rest sourced from reference TRBV30 and TRBJ1-1, is SQTIHQWPATLVQPVGSPLSLECTVEGTSNPNLYWYRQAAGRGLQLLFYSVGIGQISSEVPQNLSASRPQDRQFILSSKKLLLSDSGFYLCACRPWAGTEAFFGQGTRLTVV.